This T cell receptor beta chain was found in a study of T cell responses to AZD1222 COVID-19 vaccine (dated by TCRdb to the early 2020s). Turning to the overall study: AZD1222 recipients given second doses at about 4 weeks or at about 12 weeks were pooled, since spike-specific TCR depth and breadth were not found to differ between the two schedules. Enrollment into the trials was organized by age into subgroups of 18-55, 56-69 and 70-plus years, and those subgroups contained around 150, 28 and 57 TCR-sequenced participants, respectively. A total of 233 trial participants underwent TCR sequencing, of whom under 220 had received two doses of AZD1222 and around 25 had received two doses of the MenACWY control vaccine.

Concerning this clone: Its antigen is unknown. The record has no base qualities; no much larger clone is one base away.

V is reduced by 7 bases and J by 3 bases, leaving a spacing of 15 bases between them. The CDR1 and CDR2 encoded by the germline V gene are MNHEY and SVGAGI. There are 14 amino acids in the CDR3, from cysteine to phenylalanine inclusive. Only the CDR3 region is kept as DNA, spanning 42 bases read in frame from base 1. The CDR3 regions of human TCRbeta chains were subjected to immunosequencing. The authors' pipeline ran thus. Repertoire TCRs were checked for matches against a reference library of SARS-CoV-2-specific TCRs that had been generated using the MIRA antigen-specificity platform. Breadth was defined as the fraction of unique TCRs that were SARS-CoV-2-associated. Depth was defined as the fraction of total T cells that were SARS-CoV-2-associated. Using the MIRA data, each spike-specific TCR was mapped to the spike region that the TCR reacts to and placed in a CD4 or CD8 class. Log10-transformed breadth and depth values were compared by one-way ANOVA with Sidak's multiple comparisons tests. TCRdb carries this immuneACCESS record with in-frame sequences only. Its versions omit some clonotypes, under half of them owing to an unresolved V gene in the studies checked, with the rest unexplained. The V and J calls and clone size come from that table; D and trimming were worked out from the DNA. Counted in this sample were about 140,000 clones; about four fifths of them appeared once. The ten largest make up over 3.5% of the sample.

This specimen's time point label, interpreted: baseline before first vaccination. Samples from vaccinated people were obtained from the UK trials COV001 and COV002, which included a single-blind randomized controlled phase 2/3 trial of AZD1222 (ChAdOx1 nCoV-19) in healthy adults. For TCRbeta chain sequencing, PBMC samples were collected from trial participants at day 0 and at day 28 after the second dose. General conclusions and limits of the study: No day 14 peak-response samples were available, so repertoires were characterized only after the peak T cell response. Participants were mostly white British and included more females than males, and it was suggested by the authors that clonal diversity may have been underestimated. The whole spike protein was spanned by vaccine-associated CD4 TCRs, and dominant responses were seen in regions 160-218 and 743-854. In the small 56-69-year group, the increase in depth fell short of significance, most likely because of low power. Reportedly, close to half of the unique spike-specific TCRs recognized epitopes lying outside the regions that are mutated in the B.1.351 and B.1.1.7 variants. After two AZD1222 doses, spike-specific TCR breadth and depth were significantly higher than at day 0 and than in MenACWY recipients. Only a handful of AZD1222 recipients were SARS-CoV-2 seropositive at baseline, limiting conclusions about previously exposed vaccinees.

The rearrangement combines TRBV6-5 with TRBJ1-2; tentative D gene TRBD1, with 5 bases matching. The sequences come from peripheral blood, collected on day 0 of AZD1222 vaccination. The clonotype was recovered from an adult in good health. The sequenced DNA: TGTGCCAGCATCGGAAAAGGGACTTACTATGGCTACACCTTC. Its protein reads: CASIGKGTYYGYTF.